Listed here are 31 T cell receptor beta chains from one sample, sequenced in a study of cytomegalovirus exposure and HLA in healthy donors. Clones were read by immunoSEQ multiplex PCR, and TCRdb kept only the in-frame ones, dropping some. The sample has some 150,000 clones, roughly nine tenths seen once. Sequencing used PBMCs. The receptors here all came from a man between 18 and 29 years old in good health and CMV-seronegative.

This clone has only one observation. The chain uses TRBV27 and TRBJ2-5, with 8 bases lining up with TRBD1. Germline V gives CDR1 MNHEY, CDR2 SMNVEV (reference sequence). There are 13 residues in the CDR3. Trimming at V came to 5 bases and at J to 7 bases, leaving 6 bases not matched to a gene. The CDR3 nucleotides are TGTGCCAGCAGTCAGACAGGGGATGGGACCCAGTACTTC. Its protein product is CASSQTGDGTQYF.

The V gene is TRBV7-9, the J gene TRBJ2-1, with TRBD2 as a possible D gene (5 bases). Germline lookup yields CDR1 SEHNR and CDR2 FQNEAQ (reference sequence). This CDR3 comprises 14 residues. Trimming took off 0 bases at V and 8 bases at J, with 11 bases between the two ends. In nucleotides, the CDR3 is TGTGCCAGCAGCTTAGCGACGGGGAACGATGAGCAGTTCTTC. Translating it yields CASSLATGNDEQFF.

V and J are TRBV29-1 and TRBJ2-3; 11 positions agree with TRBD2. Per germline, CDR1 SQVTM and CDR2 ANQGSEA. The CDR3 covers 16 residues. V lost 6 bases, J lost 0 bases, and 8 bases stayed unmatched. Written as DNA, the CDR3 is TGCAGCGTATCCGGGACTAGCGGAACTAGCACAGATACGCAGTATTTT. Protein sequence: CSVSGTSGTSTDTQYF.

This chain joins TRBV9 and TRBJ2-5; TRBD2 aligns across 11 bases. The CDR3 length is 14 residues. J gave up 6 bases and V 2 bases, and 3 bases lay outside the gene matches. CDR1 and CDR2 (germline): SGDLS, YYNGEE. CDR3 DNA: TGTGCCAGCAGCGTTCTAGCGGGGGGTAAGACCCAGTACTTC. Residues: CASSVLAGGKTQYF.

The chain combines TRBV21-1 with TRBJ1-4; the DNA was not used to check the table's D call, TRBD1. TRBV21-1 is a pseudogene locus. The CDR3 covers 13 residues. The CDR3 region has the DNA TGTGCCATCCCAGGGCTCACTAATGAAAAACTGTTTTTT. It yields the protein CAIPGLTNEKLFF.

J is TRBJ2-1 and V is TRBV29-1; 10 bases line up with TRBD1. The V segment lost 7 bases and the J segment 7 bases; nucleotides outside the gene matches: 7. Germline V gene lookup returns CDR1 SQVTM and CDR2 ANQGSEA. The CDR3 runs 13 residues. This CDR3 is CSGWTGGRNEQFF. The CDR3 coding sequence is TGCAGCGGATGGACAGGGGGGAGAAATGAGCAGTTCTTC.

This chain connects TRBV7-9 to TRBJ1-2; 7 bases are shared with TRBD1. The CDR3 runs 17 residues. Germline V gene sequence: CDR1 SEHNR, CDR2 FQNEAQ (reference sequence). The J segment lost 2 bases and the V segment lost 2 bases, leaving 11 bases of the junction unmatched. This CDR3 is CASSLTGPGTANYGYTF. The DNA for the CDR3 is TGTGCCAGCAGCTTAACTGGCCCCGGGACAGCAAACTATGGCTACACCTTC.

The chain links TRBV11-2 to TRBJ2-7, with 8 bases that match TRBD1. This CDR3 contains 14 residues. Germline V CDR1 and CDR2: SGHAT, FQNNGV. The junction had 6 bases not matched to a gene; V was cut back by 5 bases and J by 3 bases. For the CDR3, the DNA is TGTGCCAGCAGCAAGCCGGGACAGGTCTACGAGCAGTACGTC. It specifies CASSKPGQVYEQYV.

The chain couples TRBV5-6 to TRBJ2-1, with D maybe TRBD2 (6 bases). V was pared by 4 bases and J by 5 bases, with 10 bases between. The CDR3 contains 13 residues. Germline assignment: CDR1 SGHDT and CDR2 YYEEEE. The CDR3: CASSVGLNNEQFF. The CDR3 bases are TGTGCCAGCAGCGTGGGACTCAACAATGAGCAGTTCTTC.

V gene TRBV7-9 combines with J gene TRBJ1-3, with a possible D match to TRBD1 (5 bases). V lost 5 bases and J 1 base, leaving 9 bases between the germline ends. CDR1 is SEHNR and CDR2 is FQNEAQ in the germline V gene (reference sequence). The CDR3 spans 14 residues. The CDR3 coding sequence is TGTGCCAGCAGCCCACGGGGGTCTGGAAACACCATATATTTT. Protein: CASSPRGSGNTIYF.

This sequence joins TRBV19 and TRBJ2-3; 8 positions agree with TRBD1. This CDR3 has 15 amino acids. With 3 bases clipped from V and 0 bases from J, the junction kept 2 bases outside the gene matches. CDR1 is LNHDA and CDR2 is SQIVND in the germline V gene (reference sequence). The CDR3 protein is CASSMDRASTDTQYF. The CDR3 DNA follows: TGTGCCAGTAGTATGGACAGGGCTAGCACAGATACGCAGTATTTT.

V is TRBV6-6 and J is TRBJ2-5, with D possibly TRBD1 on 6 matching bases. Trimming removed 0 bases from V and 9 bases from J, with 14 bases in between. Germline-derived CDR1 and CDR2 are MNHNY and SVGAGI (reference sequence). The CDR3 has 14 amino acids. CDR3 in amino acids: CASSYSVTGRAQYF. The CDR3 DNA is TGTGCCAGCAGTTACTCTGTAACAGGGCGGGCCCAGTACTTC.

The chain joins TRBV7-2 to TRBJ1-1, with 7 bases that match TRBD1. CDR3 length equals 15 residues. Germline V gene sequence: CDR1 SGHTA, CDR2 FQGNSA. V shed 4 bases, J shed 0 bases, and the junction held 5 bases outside the gene matches. This CDR3 is CASSWSGTVNTEAFF. In nucleotides, the CDR3 is TGTGCCAGCAGCTGGTCCGGGACAGTGAACACTGAAGCTTTCTTT.

The chain recombines TRBV27 with TRBJ1-1; D not resolved. Between the trimmed V and J ends, which lost 2 bases and 0 bases, there was a span of 16 bases. CDR3 length equals 17 residues. The germline gives CDR1 MNHEY, CDR2 SMNVEV (reference sequence). The CDR3 nucleotides read TGTGCCAGCAGTTTAATCCCTCCACCGACTCTGAACACTGAAGCTTTCTTT. It specifies CASSLIPPPTLNTEAFF.

The chain carries TRBV9 and TRBJ1-3; 8 nucleotides match TRBD1. CDR3 length equals 15 residues. The germline gives CDR1 SGDLS, CDR2 YYNGEE. V was clipped by 4 bases and J by 4 bases; unmatched bases: 7. The CDR3 spells CASSPTGQGGNTIYF. In nucleotides, the CDR3 is TGTGCCAGCAGCCCAACCGGACAGGGAGGAAACACCATATATTTT. The full variable domain, in which reference TRBV9 and TRBJ1-3 provide the parts outside the CDR3, is DSGVTQTPKHLITATGQRVTLRCSPRSGDLSVYWYQQSLDQGLQFLIQYYNGEERAKGNILERFSAQQFPDLHSELNLSSLELGDSALYFCASSPTGQGGNTIYFGEGSWLTVV.

The V and J genes are TRBV9 and TRBJ1-1, with TRBD1 identical over 8 bases. CDR1 is SGDLS and CDR2 is YYNGEE in the germline V gene. V shed 0 bases and J 8 bases; nucleotides not matched to a gene: 9. The CDR3 covers 15 residues. The CDR3 DNA reads TGTGCCAGCAGCGTAGTGAAGGGACAGGCTAACGAAGCTTTCTTT. Residues: CASSVVKGQANEAFF.

The rearrangement uses TRBV5-6 and TRBJ2-7; 8 bases line up with TRBD2. Germline CDR1 reads SGHDT; CDR2 reads YYEEEE. The CDR3 loop spans 11 amino acids. The V gene end was trimmed by 6 bases and the J gene end by 6 bases; junction bases not matched to a gene: 2. The CDR3 reads CASTGGGEQYF. The CDR3 DNA follows: TGTGCCAGCACGGGGGGGGGCGAGCAGTACTTC.

The chain links TRBV7-8 to TRBJ1-1; 8 bases line up with TRBD1. Trimming removed 5 bases from V and 5 bases from J; junction bases left unmatched: 13. This CDR3 contains 16 residues. CDR1 and CDR2 from the germline V gene are SGHVS and FQNEAQ. CDR3 amino acids: CASSATTGRGLTEAFF. The CDR3 DNA reads as TGTGCCAGCAGCGCAACCACCGGCAGGGGGCTTACTGAAGCTTTCTTT. Full variable domain (outside the CDR3, taken from reference TRBV7-8 and TRBJ1-1): GAGVSQSPRYKVAKRGQDVALRCDPISGHVSLFWYQQALGQGPEFLTYFQNEAQLDKSGLPSDRFFAERPEGSVSTLKIQRTQQEDSAVYLCASSATTGRGLTEAFFGQGTRLTVV.

The chain employs TRBV5-1 and TRBJ1-2, with D possibly matching TRBD1 (6 bases). Between the trimmed V and J ends, which lost 4 bases and 2 bases, there was a span of 9 bases. CDR1 and CDR2 from the germline V gene are SGHRS and YFSETQ. This CDR3 comprises 13 residues. CDR3 DNA sequence: TGCGCCAGCAGCACCACAGGGAACTATGGCTACACCTTC. Its translation is CASSTTGNYGYTF.

The chain couples TRBV5-1 to TRBJ1-4; no clear D gene. The germline CDR1 and CDR2 sequences are SGHRS and YFSETQ. This CDR3 has 16 amino acids. Trimming took 4 bases from V and 7 from J, leaving 20 bases between them. CDR3 nucleotides: TGCGCCAGCAGCCGGAACAATCCGGGAACCGTTGAAAAACTGTTTTTT. This sequence encodes CASSRNNPGTVEKLFF.

This chain links TRBV29-1 with TRBJ1-1; 7 bases line up with TRBD1. In germline, CDR1 is SQVTM, CDR2 ANQGSEA. The CDR3 sequence is 15 residues long. V was pared by 4 bases and J by 0 bases, with 8 bases of the junction left unmatched. The CDR3 sequence: CSVARGEIMNTEAFF. The CDR3, as DNA: TGCAGCGTTGCCAGGGGGGAGATCATGAACACTGAAGCTTTCTTT.

The chain links TRBV4-3 to TRBJ1-2, with 9 positions matching TRBD1. The CDR3 runs 15 residues. V was pared by 1 base and J by 7 bases, with 7 bases of the junction left unmatched. Per germline, CDR1 LGHNA and CDR2 YSLEER. The CDR3 DNA follows: TGCGCCAGCAGCCAAGCTGGACAGGGGTTATCTGGCTACACCTTC. This encodes CASSQAGQGLSGYTF.

V gene TRBV30 combines with J gene TRBJ2-1, with 7 bases fitting TRBD2. The V segment lost 0 bases and the J segment 0 bases; nucleotides outside the gene matches: 5. The CDR3 loop spans 16 amino acids. Germline assignment: CDR1 GTSNPN and CDR2 SVGIG (reference sequence). DNA for the CDR3: TGTGCCTGGAGTGTATACTGGGGGGGCTCCTACAATGAGCAGTTCTTC. Translated, it gives CAWSVYWGGSYNEQFF.

The rearrangement joins TRBV5-4 to TRBJ2-2, with a tentative D call TRBD2 (6 bases). The V gene lost 3 bases and the J gene lost 1 base, with 13 bases spanning the gap. The CDR3 is 16 amino acids. Germline V CDR1 and CDR2: SGHNT, YYREEE (reference sequence). The CDR3 loop is CASSWGSGLNTGELFF. DNA of the CDR3: TGTGCCAGCAGCTGGGGGTCGGGACTGAACACCGGGGAGCTGTTTTTT.

The rearrangement joins TRBV29-1 to TRBJ2-2; the D gene is possibly TRBD2 (6 bases). V shed 7 bases and J shed 4 bases, with 10 bases lying between them. The CDR3 is 12 residues long. Germline V gene lookup returns CDR1 SQVTM and CDR2 ANQGSEA. The CDR3 spells CSADGGTGELFF. CDR3 coding DNA: TGCAGCGCCGACGGGGGCACCGGGGAGCTGTTTTTT.

The chain recombines TRBV18 with TRBJ1-4; D is uncertain. Deletions cut 3 bases from V and 0 bases from J, with 5 bases between. This CDR3 spans 14 amino acids. Germline CDR1 reads KGHSH; CDR2 reads LQKENI. As DNA, the CDR3 is TGTGCCAGCTCACCTAAATCAACTAATGAAAAACTGTTTTTT. It specifies CASSPKSTNEKLFF.

The V gene is TRBV7-2, the J gene TRBJ2-2; TRBD2 matches 8 bases. CDR3 length: 14 amino acids. Germline CDR1 SGHTA, CDR2 FQGNSA. Trimming removed 5 bases from V and 5 bases from J; junction bases left unmatched: 4. The CDR3 nucleotides read TGTGCCAGCAGCCCCGGACTAGCTACCGGGGAGCTGTTTTTT. Its protein is CASSPGLATGELFF. The full variable domain, rest sourced from reference TRBV7-2 and TRBJ2-2, is GAGVSQSPSNKVTEKGKDVELRCDPISGHTALYWYRQSLGQGLEFLIYFQGNSAPDKSGLPSDRFSAERTGGSVSTLTIQRTQQEDSAVYLCASSPGLATGELFFGEGSRLTVL.

V usage is TRBV6-5 and J usage is TRBJ2-2; the match to TRBD1 covers 10 bases. Unmatched junction bases numbered 10, after V lost 7 bases and J lost 8 bases. The V gene's germline CDR1 is MNHEY and CDR2 SVGAGI. The length of the CDR3 is 15 residues. The CDR3 DNA reads as TGTGCCAGCAAACCGACAGGGGGCGCTTCGGGGGAGCTGTTTTTT. Amino acid sequence: CASKPTGGASGELFF.

The chain links TRBV5-8 to TRBJ2-5; perhaps TRBD1 as D (6 bases). This CDR3 contains 18 residues. V lost 2 bases and J lost 5, with 25 bases in between. Looked up from germline, CDR1 is SGHTS and CDR2 is YDEGEE. CDR3 region: CASSFHAVQGRVSETQYF. The CDR3 coding sequence is TGTGCCAGCAGCTTTCATGCTGTACAGGGTAGGGTATCGGAGACCCAGTACTTC.

This rearrangement joins TRBV6-5 to TRBJ1-2, with 11 bases fitting TRBD1. V shed 2 bases, J shed 4 bases, and the junction held 6 bases outside the gene matches. From germline, CDR1 is MNHEY and CDR2 SVGAGI. The CDR3 loop spans 16 amino acids. The CDR3 reads CASSYGQGAGFYGYTF. In nucleotides, the CDR3 is TGTGCCAGCAGTTACGGACAGGGGGCGGGTTTCTATGGCTACACCTTC.

The rearrangement joins TRBV9 to TRBJ2-3; 11 nucleotides match TRBD2. This CDR3 contains 15 residues. With V trimmed by 5 bases and J by 11 bases, 13 bases remained unmatched. Germline V gene data show CDR1 as SGDLS and CDR2 as YYNGEE. The CDR3 region has the DNA TGTGCCAGCAGTTCCACTAGCGGGGGTGCCGGTGGGCAGTATTTT. Its protein is CASSSTSGGAGGQYF. Combining the CDR3 with reference TRBV9 and TRBJ2-3 gives the whole variable domain DSGVTQTPKHLITATGQRVTLRCSPRSGDLSVYWYQQSLDQGLQFLIQYYNGEERAKGNILERFSAQQFPDLHSELNLSSLELGDSALYFCASSSTSGGAGGQYFGPGTRLTVL.